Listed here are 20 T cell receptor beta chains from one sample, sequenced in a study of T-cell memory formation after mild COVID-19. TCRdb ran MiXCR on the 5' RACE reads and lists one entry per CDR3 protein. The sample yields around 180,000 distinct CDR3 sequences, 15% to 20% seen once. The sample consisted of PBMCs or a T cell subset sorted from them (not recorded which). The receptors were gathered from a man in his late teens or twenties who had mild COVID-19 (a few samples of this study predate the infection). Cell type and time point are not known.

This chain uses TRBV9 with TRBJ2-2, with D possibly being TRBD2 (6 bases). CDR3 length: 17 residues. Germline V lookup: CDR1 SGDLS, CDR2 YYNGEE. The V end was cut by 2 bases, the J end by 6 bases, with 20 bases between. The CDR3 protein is CASSVYTGTLLSGELFF. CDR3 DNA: TGTGCCAGCAGCGTCTATACCGGGACTTTACTTTCCGGGGAGCTGTTTTTT.

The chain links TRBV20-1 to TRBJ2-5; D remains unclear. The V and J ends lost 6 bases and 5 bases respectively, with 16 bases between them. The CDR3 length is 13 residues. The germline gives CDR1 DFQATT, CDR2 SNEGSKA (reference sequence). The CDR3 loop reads CSAYRTRDETQYF. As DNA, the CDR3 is TGCAGTGCCTATCGGACCCGAGATGAGACCCAGTACTTC.

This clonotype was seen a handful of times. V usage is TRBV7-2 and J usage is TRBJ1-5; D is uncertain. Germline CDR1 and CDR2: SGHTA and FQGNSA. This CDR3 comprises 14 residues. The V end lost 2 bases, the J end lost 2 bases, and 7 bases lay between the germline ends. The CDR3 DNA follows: TGTGCCAGCAGCTTAAACCGGGGCAATCAGCCCCAGCATTTT. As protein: CASSLNRGNQPQHF.

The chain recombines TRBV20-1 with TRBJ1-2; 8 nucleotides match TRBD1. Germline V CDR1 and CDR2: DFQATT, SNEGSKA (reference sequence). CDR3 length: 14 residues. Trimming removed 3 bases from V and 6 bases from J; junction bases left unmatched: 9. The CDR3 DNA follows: TGCAGTGCTAGTCCCTCCCCAGGGGGCGATGGCTACACCTTC. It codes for CSASPSPGGDGYTF.

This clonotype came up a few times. DNA of the CDR3: TGTGCCAGCAGCTTATGTTATTCGGATGCCGTC. This sequence encodes CASSLCYSDAV. The chain uses TRBV7-3 and TRBJ2-7; D is unclear. Germline V gene lookup returns CDR1 SGHTA and CDR2 FQGTGA. The CDR3 has 11 amino acids.

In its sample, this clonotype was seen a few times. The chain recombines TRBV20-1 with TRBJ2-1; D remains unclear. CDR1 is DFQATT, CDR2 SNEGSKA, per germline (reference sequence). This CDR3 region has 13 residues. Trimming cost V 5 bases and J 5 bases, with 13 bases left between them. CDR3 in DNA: TGCAGTGCTGGAACCTGGGTAAACAATGAGCAGTTCTTC. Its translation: CSAGTWVNNEQFF.

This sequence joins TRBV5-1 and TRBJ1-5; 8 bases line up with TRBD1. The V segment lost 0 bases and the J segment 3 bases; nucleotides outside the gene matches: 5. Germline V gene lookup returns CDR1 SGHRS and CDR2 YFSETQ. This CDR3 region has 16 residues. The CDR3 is CASSLGTGNDNQPQHF. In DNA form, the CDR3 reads TGCGCCAGCAGCTTGGGGACAGGGAACGACAATCAGCCCCAGCATTTT.

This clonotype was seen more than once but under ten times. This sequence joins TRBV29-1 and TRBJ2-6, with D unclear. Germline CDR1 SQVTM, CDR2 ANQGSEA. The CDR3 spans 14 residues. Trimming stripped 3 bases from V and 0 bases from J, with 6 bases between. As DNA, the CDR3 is TGCAGCGTTGAGGAGATCTCTGGGGCCAACGTCCTGACTTTC. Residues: CSVEEISGANVLTF.

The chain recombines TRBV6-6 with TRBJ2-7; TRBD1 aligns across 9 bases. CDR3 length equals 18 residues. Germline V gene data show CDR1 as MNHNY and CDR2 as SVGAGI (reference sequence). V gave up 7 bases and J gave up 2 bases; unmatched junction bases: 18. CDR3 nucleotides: TGTGCCAGCAATCGGGCGGGGACCGGGACAGGGAAAACCTACGAGCAGTACTTC. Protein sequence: CASNRAGTGTGKTYEQYF.

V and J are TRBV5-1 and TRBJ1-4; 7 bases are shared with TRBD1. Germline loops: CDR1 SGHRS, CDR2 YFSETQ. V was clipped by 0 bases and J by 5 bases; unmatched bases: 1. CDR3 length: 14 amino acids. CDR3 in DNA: TGCGCCAGCAGCTTGGGCAGGGGGAATGAAAAACTGTTTTTT. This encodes CASSLGRGNEKLFF.

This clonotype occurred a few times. CDR3 coding DNA: TGCAGTGCAGGGGAGACTAGCGTCCGACGTGAGACCCAGTACTTC. It is translated as CSAGETSVRRETQYF. The rearrangement uses TRBV20-1 and TRBJ2-5, with TRBD2 identical over 8 bases. With V trimmed by 6 bases and J by 5 bases, 14 bases remained unmatched. This CDR3 is 15 amino acids long. Per germline, CDR1 DFQATT and CDR2 SNEGSKA (reference sequence).

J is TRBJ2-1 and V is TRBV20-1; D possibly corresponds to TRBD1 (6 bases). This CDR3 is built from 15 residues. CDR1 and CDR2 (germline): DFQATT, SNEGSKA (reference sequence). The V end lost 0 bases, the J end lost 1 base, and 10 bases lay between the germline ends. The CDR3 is CSARDPRGSYNEQFF. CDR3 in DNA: TGCAGTGCTAGAGATCCAAGGGGGTCCTACAATGAGCAGTTCTTC.

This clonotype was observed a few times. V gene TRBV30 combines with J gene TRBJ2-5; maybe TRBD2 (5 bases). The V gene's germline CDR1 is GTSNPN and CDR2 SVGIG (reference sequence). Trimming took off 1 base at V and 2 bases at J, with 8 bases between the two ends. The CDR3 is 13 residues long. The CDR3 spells CAWSGRGQETQYF. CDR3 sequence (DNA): TGTGCCTGGAGTGGCCGGGGACAAGAGACCCAGTACTTC.

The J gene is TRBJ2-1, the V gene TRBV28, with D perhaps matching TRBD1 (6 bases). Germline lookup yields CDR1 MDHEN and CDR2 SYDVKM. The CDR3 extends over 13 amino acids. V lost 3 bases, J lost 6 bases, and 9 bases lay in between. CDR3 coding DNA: TGTGCCAGCAGTTTGAACAGGGTCAATGAGCAGTTCTTC. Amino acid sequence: CASSLNRVNEQFF.

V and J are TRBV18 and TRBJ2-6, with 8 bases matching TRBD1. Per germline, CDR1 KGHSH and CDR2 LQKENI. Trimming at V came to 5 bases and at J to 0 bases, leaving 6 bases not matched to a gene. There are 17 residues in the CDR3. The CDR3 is CASSEQGQDSGANVLTF. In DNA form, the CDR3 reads TGTGCCAGCTCAGAACAGGGACAGGACTCTGGGGCCAACGTCCTGACTTTC.

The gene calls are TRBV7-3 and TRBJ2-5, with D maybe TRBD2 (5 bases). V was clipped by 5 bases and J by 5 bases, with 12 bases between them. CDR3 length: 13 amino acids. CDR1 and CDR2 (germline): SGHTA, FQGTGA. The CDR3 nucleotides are TGTGCCAGCAGCCCGGGGAGTTTGGAGACCCAGTACTTC. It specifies CASSPGSLETQYF.

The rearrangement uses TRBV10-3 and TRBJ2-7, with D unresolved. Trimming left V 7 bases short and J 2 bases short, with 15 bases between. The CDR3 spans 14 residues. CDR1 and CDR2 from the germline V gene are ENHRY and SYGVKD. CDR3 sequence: CAIKPYSTTYEQYF. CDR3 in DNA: TGTGCCATCAAGCCATACAGCACGACCTACGAGCAGTACTTC.

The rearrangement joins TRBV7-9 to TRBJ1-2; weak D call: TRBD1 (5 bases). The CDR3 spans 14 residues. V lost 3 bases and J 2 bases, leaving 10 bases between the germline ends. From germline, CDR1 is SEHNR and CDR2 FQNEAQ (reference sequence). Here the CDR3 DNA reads TGTGCCAGCAGCTTGGGGGTACAGAACTATGGCTACACCTTC. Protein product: CASSLGVQNYGYTF.

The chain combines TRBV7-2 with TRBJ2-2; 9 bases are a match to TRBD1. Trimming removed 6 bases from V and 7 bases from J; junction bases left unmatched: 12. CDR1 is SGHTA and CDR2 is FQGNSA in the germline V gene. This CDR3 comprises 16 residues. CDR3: CASRAAGTGIGGELFF. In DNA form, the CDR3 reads TGTGCCAGCAGGGCGGCCGGGACAGGGATTGGCGGGGAGCTGTTTTTT.

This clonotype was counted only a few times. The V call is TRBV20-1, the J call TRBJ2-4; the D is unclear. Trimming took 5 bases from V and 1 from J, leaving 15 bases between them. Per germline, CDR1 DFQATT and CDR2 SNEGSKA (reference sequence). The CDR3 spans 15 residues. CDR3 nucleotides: TGCAGTGCTGAGGTCTTCGCGGTGGCCAAAAACATTCAGTACTTC. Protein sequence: CSAEVFAVAKNIQYF.